The rows below give T cell receptor beta chains drawn from one sample of a study of CD4 T cells in relation to SARS-CoV-2 and coronaviruses. Sequenced by immunoSEQ multiplex PCR; TCRdb stores in-frame clones only, minus some. The sample consists of 15,000 to 20,000 clones, about 68% of them appearing once. These TCRs are of unknown antigen specificity. Specimen: CD4+ T cells from PBMCs, cultured in vitro. These receptors came from a human donor in good health. The CDR3 runs from the conserved cysteine through the conserved F or W. A D gene is named only where the DNA matches it firmly. The size entry is marked missing in some rows and otherwise reads once, few, many or a size class.

v_gene	d_gene	abundance	j_gene	CDR3nt	CDR3aa
TRBV30	TRBD1	few	TRBJ2-1	TGTGCCTGGAGCTTGGGTTGGGGACAGAGAAACAATGAGCAGTTCTTC	CAWSLGWGQRNNEQFF
TRBV12-3/TRBV12-4	-	-	TRBJ1-1	TGTGCCACCTCGACAGAGAACACTGAAGCTTTCTTT	CATSTENTEAFF
TRBV19	-	few	TRBJ1-4	TGTGCCAGTAGTATAGTCGCTCAGGGAAGTGAAAAACTGTTTTTT	CASSIVAQGSEKLFF
TRBV7-8	-	-	TRBJ1-5	TGTGCCAGCAGCTTAGGGACAGCCGGCAATCAGCCCCAGCATTTT	CASSLGTAGNQPQHF
TRBV6-5	TRBD2	-	TRBJ2-3	TGTGCCAGCAGTTACGGTGGCGGGAGGGTTGCAGATACGCAGTATTTT	CASSYGGGRVADTQYF
TRBV10-1	-	-	TRBJ2-3	TGCGCCAGCAGTTCCCAGTTGGGCACAGATACGCAGTATTTT	CASSSQLGTDTQYF
TRBV7-9	-	-	TRBJ2-1	TGTGCCAGCAGCCAATTCAATGAGCAGTTCTTC	CASSQFNEQFF
TRBV6-1	TRBD1	-	TRBJ1-4	TGTGCCAGCAGTGAAGAAGGACAGGGGATACGAAAACTGTTTTTT	CASSEEGQGIRKLFF
TRBV10-2	TRBD1	few	TRBJ1-2	TGCGCCAGCAGTGTAGGACAGGGGGCGAGCACTGGCTACACCTTC	CASSVGQGASTGYTF
TRBV11-3	TRBD1	-	TRBJ1-1	TGTGCCAGCAGCTCGGGACAGGGGGGTACTGAAGCTTTCTTT	CASSSGQGGTEAFF